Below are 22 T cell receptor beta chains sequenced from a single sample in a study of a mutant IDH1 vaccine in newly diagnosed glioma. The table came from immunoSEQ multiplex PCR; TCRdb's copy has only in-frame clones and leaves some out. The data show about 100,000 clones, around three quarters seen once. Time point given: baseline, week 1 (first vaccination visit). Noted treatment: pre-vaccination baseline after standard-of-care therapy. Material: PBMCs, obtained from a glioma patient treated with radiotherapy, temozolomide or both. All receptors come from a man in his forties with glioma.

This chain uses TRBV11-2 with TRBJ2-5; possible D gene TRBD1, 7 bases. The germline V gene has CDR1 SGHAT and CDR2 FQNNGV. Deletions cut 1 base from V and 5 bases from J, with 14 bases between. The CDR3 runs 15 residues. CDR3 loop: CASSLGGGGKETQYF. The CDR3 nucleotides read TGTGCCAGCAGCTTAGGCGGAGGGGGCAAGGAGACCCAGTACTTC.

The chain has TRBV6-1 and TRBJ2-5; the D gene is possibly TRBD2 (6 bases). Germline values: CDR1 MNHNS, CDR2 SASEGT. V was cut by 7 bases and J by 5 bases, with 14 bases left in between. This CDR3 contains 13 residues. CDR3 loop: CASKRGVGETQYF. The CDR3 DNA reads TGTGCCAGCAAACGCGGGGTGGGGGAGACCCAGTACTTC.

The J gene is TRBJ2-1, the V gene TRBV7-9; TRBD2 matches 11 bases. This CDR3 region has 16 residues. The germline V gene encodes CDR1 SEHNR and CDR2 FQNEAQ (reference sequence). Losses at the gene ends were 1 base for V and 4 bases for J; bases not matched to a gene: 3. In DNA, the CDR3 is TGTGCCAGCAGCTTAGTCGGGACTAGCGGATACAATGAGCAGTTCTTC. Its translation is CASSLVGTSGYNEQFF.

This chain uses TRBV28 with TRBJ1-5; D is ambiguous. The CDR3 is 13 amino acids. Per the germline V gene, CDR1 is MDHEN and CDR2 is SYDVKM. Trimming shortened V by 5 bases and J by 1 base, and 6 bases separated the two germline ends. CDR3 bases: TGTGCCAGCAGTAGACAAAGCAATCAGCCCCAGCATTTT. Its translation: CASSRQSNQPQHF. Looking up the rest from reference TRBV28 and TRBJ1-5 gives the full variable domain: DVKVTQSSRYLVKRTGEKVFLECVQDMDHENMFWYRQDPGLGLRLIYFSYDVKMKEKGDIPEGYSVSREKKERFSLILESASTNQTSMYLCASSRQSNQPQHFGDGTRLSIL.

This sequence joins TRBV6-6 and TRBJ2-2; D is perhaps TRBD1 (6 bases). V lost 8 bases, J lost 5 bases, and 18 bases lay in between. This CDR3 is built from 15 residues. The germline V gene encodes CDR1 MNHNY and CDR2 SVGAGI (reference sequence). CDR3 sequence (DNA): TGTGCCAGCGGGCCCCTGGGACATGAGACCGGGGAGCTGTTTTTT. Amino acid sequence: CASGPLGHETGELFF.

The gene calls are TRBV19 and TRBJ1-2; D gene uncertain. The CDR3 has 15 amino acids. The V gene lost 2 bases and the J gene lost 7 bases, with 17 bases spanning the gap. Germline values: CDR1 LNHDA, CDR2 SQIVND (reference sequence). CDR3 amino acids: CASSIPLGFSTGYTF. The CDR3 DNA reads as TGTGCCAGTAGTATACCCCTCGGGTTCTCGACTGGCTACACCTTC.

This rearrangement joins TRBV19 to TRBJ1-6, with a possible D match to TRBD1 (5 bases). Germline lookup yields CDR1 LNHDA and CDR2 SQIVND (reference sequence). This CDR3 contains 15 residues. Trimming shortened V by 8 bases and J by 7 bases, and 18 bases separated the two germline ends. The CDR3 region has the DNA TGTGCCAGTCATACGGGGCCGGGGGTCAATTCACCCCTCCACTTT. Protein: CASHTGPGVNSPLHF.

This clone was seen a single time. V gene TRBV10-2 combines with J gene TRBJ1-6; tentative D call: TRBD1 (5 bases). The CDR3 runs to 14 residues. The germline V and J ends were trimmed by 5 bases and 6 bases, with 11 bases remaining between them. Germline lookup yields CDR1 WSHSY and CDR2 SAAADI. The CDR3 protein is CASSPDRSNSPLHF. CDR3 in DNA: TGCGCCAGCAGTCCTGACAGAAGTAATTCACCCCTCCACTTT.

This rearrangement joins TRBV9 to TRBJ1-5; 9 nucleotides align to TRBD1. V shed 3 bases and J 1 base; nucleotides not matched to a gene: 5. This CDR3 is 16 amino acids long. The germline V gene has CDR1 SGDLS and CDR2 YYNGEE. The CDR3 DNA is TGTGCCAGCAGCGGGGGGACAGGGAAGAGCAATCAGCCCCAGCATTTT. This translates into CASSGGTGKSNQPQHF.

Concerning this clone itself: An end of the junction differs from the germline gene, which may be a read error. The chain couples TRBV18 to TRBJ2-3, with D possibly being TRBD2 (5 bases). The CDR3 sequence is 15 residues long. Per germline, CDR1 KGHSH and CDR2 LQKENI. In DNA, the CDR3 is TGTGCCAGCTCTCCACTAGATAGTGACACAGATACGCAGTATTTT. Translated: CASSPLDSDTDTQYF.

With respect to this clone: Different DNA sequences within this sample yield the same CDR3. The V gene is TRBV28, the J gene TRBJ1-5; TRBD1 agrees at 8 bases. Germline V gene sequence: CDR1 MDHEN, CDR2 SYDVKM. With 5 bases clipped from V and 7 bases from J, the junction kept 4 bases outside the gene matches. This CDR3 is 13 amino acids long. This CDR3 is CASSDRGGQPQHF. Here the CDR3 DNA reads TGTGCCAGCAGTGACAGGGGTGGGCAGCCCCAGCATTTT.

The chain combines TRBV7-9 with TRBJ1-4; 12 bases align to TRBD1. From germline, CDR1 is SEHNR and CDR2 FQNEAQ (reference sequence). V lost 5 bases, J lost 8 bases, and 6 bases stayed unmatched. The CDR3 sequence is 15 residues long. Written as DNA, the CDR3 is TGTGCCAGCAGCCGGACCGGGACAGGGGGCGAAAAACTGTTTTTT. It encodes CASSRTGTGGEKLFF.

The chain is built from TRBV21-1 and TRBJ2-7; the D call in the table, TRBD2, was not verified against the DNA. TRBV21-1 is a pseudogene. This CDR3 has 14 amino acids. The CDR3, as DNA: TGTGCCAGCAGCAAACGGGGGTTCTCCTACGAGCAGTACTTC. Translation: CASSKRGFSYEQYF.

CDR3 protein: CASSLGVGQGISQPQHF. In DNA form, the CDR3 reads TGTGCCAGCAGCTTAGGGGTTGGACAGGGTATAAGTCAGCCCCAGCATTTT. The rearrangement uses TRBV7-6 and TRBJ1-5; 8 bases fit TRBD1. The V segment lost 1 base and the J segment 6 bases; nucleotides outside the gene matches: 11. CDR3 length: 17 residues. Germline assignment: CDR1 SGHVS and CDR2 FNYEAQ.

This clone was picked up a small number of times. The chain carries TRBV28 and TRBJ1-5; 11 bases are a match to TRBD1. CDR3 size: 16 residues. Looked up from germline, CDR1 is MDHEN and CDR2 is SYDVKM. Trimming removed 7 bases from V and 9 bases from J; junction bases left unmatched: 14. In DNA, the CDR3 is TGTGCCAGCAACCACCTACGGACAGGGGGCCCTTTGCCCCAGCATTTT. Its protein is CASNHLRTGGPLPQHF.

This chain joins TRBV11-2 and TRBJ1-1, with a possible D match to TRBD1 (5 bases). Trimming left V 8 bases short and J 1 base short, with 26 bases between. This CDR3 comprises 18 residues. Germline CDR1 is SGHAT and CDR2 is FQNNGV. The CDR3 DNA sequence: TGTGCCAGCCTACCGGATTTGGGGGGGTTATTCTGGAACACTGAAGCTTTCTTT. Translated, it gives CASLPDLGGLFWNTEAFF.

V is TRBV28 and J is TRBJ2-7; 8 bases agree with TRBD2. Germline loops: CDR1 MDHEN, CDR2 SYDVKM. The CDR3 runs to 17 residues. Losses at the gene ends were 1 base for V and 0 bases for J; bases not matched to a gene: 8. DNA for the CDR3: TGTGCCAGCAGTTTATTAGCTAGCGGGTCTAGCTCCTACGAGCAGTACTTC. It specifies CASSLLASGSSSYEQYF.

DNA for the CDR3: TGTGCCACCAGCACACTCCCAGGGAGGGATGGCTACACCTTC. Translated: CATSTLPGRDGYTF. V gene TRBV15 combines with J gene TRBJ1-2; a possible D gene is TRBD1 (5 bases). This CDR3 has 14 residues. The germline V and J ends were trimmed by 4 bases and 6 bases, with 15 bases remaining between them. CDR1 is LNHNV, CDR2 YYDKDF, per germline (reference sequence). The full variable domain, in which reference TRBV15 and TRBJ1-2 provide the parts outside the CDR3, is DAMVIQNPRYQVTQFGKPVTLSCSQTLNHNVMYWYQQKSSQAPKLLFHYYDKDFNNEADTPDNFQSRRPNTSFCFLDIRSPGLGDTAMYLCATSTLPGRDGYTFGSGTRLTVV.

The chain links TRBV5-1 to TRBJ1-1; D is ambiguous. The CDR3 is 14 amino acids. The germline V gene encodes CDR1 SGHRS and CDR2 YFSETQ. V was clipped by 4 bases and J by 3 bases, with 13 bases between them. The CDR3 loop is CASSPVERDTEAFF. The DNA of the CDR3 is TGCGCCAGCAGCCCGGTCGAAAGGGACACTGAAGCTTTCTTT. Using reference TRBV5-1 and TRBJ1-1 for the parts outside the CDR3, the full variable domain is KAGVTQTPRYLIKTRGQQVTLSCSPISGHRSVSWYQQTPGQGLQFLFEYFSETQRNKGNFPGRFSGRQFSNSRSEMNVSTLELGDSALYLCASSPVERDTEAFFGQGTRLTVV.

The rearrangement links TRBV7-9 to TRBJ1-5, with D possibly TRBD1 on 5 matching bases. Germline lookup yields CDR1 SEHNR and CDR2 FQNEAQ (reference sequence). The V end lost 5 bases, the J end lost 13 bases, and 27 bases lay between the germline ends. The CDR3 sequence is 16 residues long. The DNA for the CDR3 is TGTGCCAGCAGCCCAAGCCGGGACGCCGGGGTGGGGAGACAGCATTTT. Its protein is CASSPSRDAGVGRQHF. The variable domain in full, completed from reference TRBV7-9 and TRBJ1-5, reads DTGVSQNPRHKITKRGQNVTFRCDPISEHNRLYWYRQTLGQGPEFLTYFQNEAQLEKSRLLSDRFSAERPKGSFSTLEIQRTEQGDSAMYLCASSPSRDAGVGRQHFGDGTRLSIL.

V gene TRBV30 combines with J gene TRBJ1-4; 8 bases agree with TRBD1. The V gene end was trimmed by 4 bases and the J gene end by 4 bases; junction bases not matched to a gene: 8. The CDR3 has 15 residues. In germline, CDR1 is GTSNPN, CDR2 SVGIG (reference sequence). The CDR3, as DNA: TGTGCCTGGAACGAGGCAGGGGGCGATAATGAAAAACTGTTTTTT. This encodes CAWNEAGGDNEKLFF. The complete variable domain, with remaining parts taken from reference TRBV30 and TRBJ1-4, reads SQTIHQWPATLVQPVGSPLSLECTVEGTSNPNLYWYRQAAGRGLQLLFYSVGIGQISSEVPQNLSASRPQDRQFILSSKKLLLSDSGFYLCAWNEAGGDNEKLFFGSGTQLSVL.

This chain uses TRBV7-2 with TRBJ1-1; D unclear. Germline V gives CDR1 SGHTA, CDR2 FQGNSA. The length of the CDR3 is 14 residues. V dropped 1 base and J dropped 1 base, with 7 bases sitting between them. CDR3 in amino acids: CASSLEDGNTEAFF. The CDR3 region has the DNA TGTGCCAGCAGCTTAGAGGACGGGAACACTGAAGCTTTCTTT.